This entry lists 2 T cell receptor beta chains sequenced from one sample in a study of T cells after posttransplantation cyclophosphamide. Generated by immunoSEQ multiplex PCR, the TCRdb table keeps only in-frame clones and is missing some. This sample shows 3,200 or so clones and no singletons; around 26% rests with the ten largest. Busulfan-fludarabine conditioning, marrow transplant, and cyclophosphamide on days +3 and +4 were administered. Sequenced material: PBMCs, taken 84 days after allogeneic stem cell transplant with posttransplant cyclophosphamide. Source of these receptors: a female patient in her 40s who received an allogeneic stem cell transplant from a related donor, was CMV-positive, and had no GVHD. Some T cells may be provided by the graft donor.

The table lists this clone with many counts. This chain's CDR3 is CASSLAPGQNTEAFF. In nucleotides, the CDR3 is TGTGCCAGCAGCTTAGCGCCAGGACAGAACACTGAAGCTTTCTTT. This rearrangement joins TRBV7-6 to TRBJ1-1, with a weak D call TRBD1 (5 bases). V was pared by 0 bases and J by 1 base, with 9 bases between. The CDR3 is made up of 15 amino acids. Germline-derived CDR1 and CDR2 are SGHVS and FNYEAQ.

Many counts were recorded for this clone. The CDR3 DNA sequence: TGTGCCAGCAGTACCAGGGGACTAGCGGGGGACCTCTACAATGAGCAGTTCTTC. Translation gives CASSTRGLAGDLYNEQFF. The chain uses TRBV5-4 and TRBJ2-1; 14 nucleotides align to TRBD2. CDR3 length: 18 residues. CDR1 and CDR2 (germline): SGHNT, YYREEE (reference sequence). V shed 5 bases, J shed 3 bases, and the junction held 10 bases outside the gene matches.